This TCR beta chain was identified in a study of beta chain features in type 1 diabetes. Study observations and caveats: There was a moderate but significant shortening of TCRB CDR3s in all four CD4+ subsets of Type 1 diabetes patients. TCRB repertoires of naive, central memory and Treg cells appeared more similar among patients than among healthy donors.

Donors underwent one heparinised blood draw, 95 to 150 mL on average. Expressed TCRB transcripts were sequenced because the entire RNA isolate underwent reverse transcription. TCRdb's copy holds only in-frame clones and misses some; the assay was immunoSEQ multiplex PCR. The sample records about 360,000 clones, around 13% being singletons. V shed 5 bases, J shed 2 bases, and the junction held 8 bases outside the gene matches. The CDR3 contains 16 residues. Per germline, CDR1 SGHTA and CDR2 FQGNSA. This clone was detected only a few times. Its antigen is currently unknown. The TCR was taken from a woman younger than 30 with type 1 diabetes. The chain couples TRBV7-2 to TRBJ2-5, with 10 bases aligning to TRBD2. Sequences were obtained from naive CD4+ T cells from blood. The CDR3 reads CASSPGGLAFQETQYF. CDR3 sequence (DNA): TGTGCCAGCAGCCCGGGGGGACTAGCGTTTCAAGAGACCCAGTACTTC.